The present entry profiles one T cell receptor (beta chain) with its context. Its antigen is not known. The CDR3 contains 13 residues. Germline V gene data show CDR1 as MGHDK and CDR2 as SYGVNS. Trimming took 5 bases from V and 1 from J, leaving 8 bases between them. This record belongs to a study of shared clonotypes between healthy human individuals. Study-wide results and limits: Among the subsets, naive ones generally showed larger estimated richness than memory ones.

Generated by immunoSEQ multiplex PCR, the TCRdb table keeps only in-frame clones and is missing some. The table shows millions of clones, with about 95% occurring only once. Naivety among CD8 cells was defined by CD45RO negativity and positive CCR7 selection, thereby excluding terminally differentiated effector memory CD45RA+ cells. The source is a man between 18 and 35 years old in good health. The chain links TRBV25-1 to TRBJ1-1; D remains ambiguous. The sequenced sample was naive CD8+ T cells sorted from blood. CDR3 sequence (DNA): TGTGCCAGCAGTACAGCACCGAACACTGAAGCTTTCTTT. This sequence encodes CASSTAPNTEAFF.